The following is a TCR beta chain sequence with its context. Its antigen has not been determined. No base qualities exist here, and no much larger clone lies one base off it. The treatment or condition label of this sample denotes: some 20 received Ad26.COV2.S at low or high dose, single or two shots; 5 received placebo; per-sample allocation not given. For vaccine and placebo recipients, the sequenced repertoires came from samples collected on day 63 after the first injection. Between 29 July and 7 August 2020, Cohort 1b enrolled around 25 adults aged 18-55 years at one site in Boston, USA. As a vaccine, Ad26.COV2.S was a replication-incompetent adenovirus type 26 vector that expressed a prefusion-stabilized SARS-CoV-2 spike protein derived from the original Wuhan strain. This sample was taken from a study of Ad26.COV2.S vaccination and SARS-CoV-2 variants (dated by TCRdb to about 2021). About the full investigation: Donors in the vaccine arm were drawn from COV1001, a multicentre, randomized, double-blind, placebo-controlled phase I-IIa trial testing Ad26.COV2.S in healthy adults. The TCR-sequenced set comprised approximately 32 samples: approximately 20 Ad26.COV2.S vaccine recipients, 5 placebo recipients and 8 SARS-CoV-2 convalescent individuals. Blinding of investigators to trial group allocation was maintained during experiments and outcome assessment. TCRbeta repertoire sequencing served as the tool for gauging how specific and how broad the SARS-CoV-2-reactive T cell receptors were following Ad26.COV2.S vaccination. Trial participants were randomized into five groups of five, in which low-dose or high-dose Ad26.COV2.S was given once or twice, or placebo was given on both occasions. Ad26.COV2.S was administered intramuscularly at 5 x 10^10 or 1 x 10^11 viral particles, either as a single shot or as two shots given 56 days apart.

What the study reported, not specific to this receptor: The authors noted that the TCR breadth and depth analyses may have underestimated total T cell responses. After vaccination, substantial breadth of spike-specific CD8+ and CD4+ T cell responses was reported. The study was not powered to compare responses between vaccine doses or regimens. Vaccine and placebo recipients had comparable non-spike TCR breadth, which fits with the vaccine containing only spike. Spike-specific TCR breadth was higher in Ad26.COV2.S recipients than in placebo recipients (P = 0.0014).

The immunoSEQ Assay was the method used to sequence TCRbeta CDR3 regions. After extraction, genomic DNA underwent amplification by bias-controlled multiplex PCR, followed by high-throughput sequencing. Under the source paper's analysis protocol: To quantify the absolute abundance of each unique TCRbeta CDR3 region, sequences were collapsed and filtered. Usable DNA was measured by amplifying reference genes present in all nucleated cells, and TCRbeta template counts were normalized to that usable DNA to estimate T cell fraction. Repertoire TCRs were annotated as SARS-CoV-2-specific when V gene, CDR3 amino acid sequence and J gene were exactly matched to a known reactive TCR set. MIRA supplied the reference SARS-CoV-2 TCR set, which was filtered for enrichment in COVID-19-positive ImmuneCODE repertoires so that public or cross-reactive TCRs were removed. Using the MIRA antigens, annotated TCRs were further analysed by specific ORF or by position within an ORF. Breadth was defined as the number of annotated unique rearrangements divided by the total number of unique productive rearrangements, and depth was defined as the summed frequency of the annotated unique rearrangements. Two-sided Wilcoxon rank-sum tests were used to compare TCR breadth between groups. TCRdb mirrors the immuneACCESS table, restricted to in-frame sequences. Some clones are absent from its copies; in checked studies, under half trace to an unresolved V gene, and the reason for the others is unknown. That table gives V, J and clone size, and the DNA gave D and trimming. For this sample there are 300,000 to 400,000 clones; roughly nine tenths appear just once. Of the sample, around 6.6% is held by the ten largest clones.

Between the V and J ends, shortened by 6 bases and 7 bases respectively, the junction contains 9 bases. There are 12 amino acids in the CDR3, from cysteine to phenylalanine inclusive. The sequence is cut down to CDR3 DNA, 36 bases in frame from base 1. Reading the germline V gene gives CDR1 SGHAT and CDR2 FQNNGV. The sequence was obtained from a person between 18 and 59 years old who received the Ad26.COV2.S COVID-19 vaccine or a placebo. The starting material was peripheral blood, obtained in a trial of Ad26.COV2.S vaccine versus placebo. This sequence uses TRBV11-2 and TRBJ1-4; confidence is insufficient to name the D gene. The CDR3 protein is CASSRTGEKLFF. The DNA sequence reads TGTGCCAGCAGTCGGACGGGTGAAAAACTGTTTTTT.